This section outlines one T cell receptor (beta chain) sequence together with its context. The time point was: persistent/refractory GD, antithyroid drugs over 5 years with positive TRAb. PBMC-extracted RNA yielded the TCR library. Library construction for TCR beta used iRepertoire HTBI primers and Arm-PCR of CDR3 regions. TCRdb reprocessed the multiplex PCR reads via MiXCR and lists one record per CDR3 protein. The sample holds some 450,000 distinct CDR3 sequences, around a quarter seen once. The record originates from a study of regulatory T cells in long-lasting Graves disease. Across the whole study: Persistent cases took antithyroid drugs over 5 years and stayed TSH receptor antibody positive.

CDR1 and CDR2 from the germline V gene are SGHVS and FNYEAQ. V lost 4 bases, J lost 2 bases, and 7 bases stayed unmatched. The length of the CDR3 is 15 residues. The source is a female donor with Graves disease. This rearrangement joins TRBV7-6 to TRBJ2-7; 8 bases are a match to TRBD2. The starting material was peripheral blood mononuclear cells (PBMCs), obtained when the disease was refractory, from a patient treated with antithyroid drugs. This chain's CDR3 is CASSSNSGTAYEQYF. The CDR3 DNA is TGTGCCAGCAGCTCCAATAGCGGGACTGCCTACGAGCAGTACTTC.